This entry lists 28 T cell receptor beta chains sequenced from one sample in a study of T cell changes during pregnancy in multiple sclerosis. Method: immunoSEQ multiplex PCR; TCRdb's copy keeps in-frame clones and lacks some. The table shows some 110,000 clones, with more than 85% occurring only once. Here the sequenced sample was peripheral blood, taken in the third trimester of pregnancy. Receptors originate from a female donor with multiple sclerosis, enrolled in a pregnancy study.

The chain carries TRBV29-1 and TRBJ2-1; TRBD2 matches 13 bases. Trimming took 5 bases from V and 0 from J; bases not matched to a gene: 7. The germline V gene has CDR1 SQVTM and CDR2 ANQGSEA. This CDR3 is 17 amino acids long. CDR3 region: CSVTSGGVLHSYNEQFF. Here the CDR3 DNA reads TGCAGCGTTACTAGCGGGGGGGTCTTGCACTCCTACAATGAGCAGTTCTTC.

The chain has TRBV9 and TRBJ2-5, with D possibly TRBD2 on 5 matching bases. The CDR3 covers 15 residues. Looked up from germline, CDR1 is SGDLS and CDR2 is YYNGEE. V was cut by 0 bases and J by 1 base, with 10 bases left in between. This CDR3 is CASSVANSVQETQYF. In DNA, the CDR3 is TGTGCCAGCAGCGTAGCTAATAGCGTCCAAGAGACCCAGTACTTC.

The rearrangement links TRBV6-5 to TRBJ2-3; TRBD2 might be the D (6 bases). Germline V gives CDR1 MNHEY, CDR2 SVGAGI. The length of the CDR3 is 13 residues. V shed 7 bases and J shed 4 bases, with 12 bases lying between them. The CDR3 DNA sequence: TGTGCCAGCAAAATCGGGAGCTCAGATACGCAGTATTTT. It yields the protein CASKIGSSDTQYF.

V gene TRBV18 combines with J gene TRBJ1-2, with 9 bases fitting TRBD1. CDR1 KGHSH and CDR2 LQKENI come from the germline V gene. V lost 5 bases to trimming and J lost 6 bases; unmatched junction nucleotides: 7. The CDR3 covers 14 residues. As DNA, the CDR3 is TGTGCCAGCTCAGCGACAGGGGGAGTGCATGGCTACACCTTC. Translation gives CASSATGGVHGYTF.

The V call is TRBV4-1, the J call TRBJ1-4, with TRBD1 as a possible D gene (5 bases). From germline, CDR1 is MGHRA and CDR2 YSYEKL. Trimming removed 0 bases from V and 7 bases from J, with 15 bases in between. The CDR3 extends over 16 amino acids. The CDR3 spells CASSQDRPGLGEKLFF. DNA of the CDR3: TGCGCCAGCAGCCAAGATCGTCCAGGGTTAGGTGAAAAACTGTTTTTT.

The rearrangement joins TRBV15 to TRBJ1-5; no reliable D call. The CDR3 spans 14 residues. Germline CDR1 is LNHNV and CDR2 is YYDKDF (reference sequence). V lost 0 bases and J 7 bases, leaving 10 bases between the germline ends. This chain's CDR3 is CATSRDAGTQPQHF. The CDR3 region has the DNA TGTGCCACCAGCAGAGATGCAGGTACGCAGCCCCAGCATTTT. Drawing the rest from reference TRBV15 and TRBJ1-5, the complete variable domain is DAMVIQNPRYQVTQFGKPVTLSCSQTLNHNVMYWYQQKSSQAPKLLFHYYDKDFNNEADTPDNFQSRRPNTSFCFLDIRSPGLGDTAMYLCATSRDAGTQPQHFGDGTRLSIL.

The rearrangement uses TRBV6-7 and TRBJ2-7, with D perhaps matching TRBD2 (6 bases). TRBV6-7 belongs to the ORF category, with a function that is uncertain. The CDR3 loop spans 17 amino acids. Trimming left V 6 bases short and J 0 bases short, with 21 bases between. CDR3 loop: CASSPIAVGGSSYEQYF. DNA for the CDR3: TGTGCCAGCAGCCCCATTGCGGTGGGGGGAAGCTCCTACGAGCAGTACTTC.

V usage is TRBV7-3 and J usage is TRBJ2-3; 7 bases match TRBD2. This CDR3 comprises 16 residues. The germline CDR1 and CDR2 sequences are SGHTA and FQGTGA. V was clipped by 5 bases and J by 1 base; unmatched bases: 9. CDR3 loop: CASSPGGNRGTDTQYF. Here the CDR3 DNA reads TGTGCCAGCAGCCCGGGGGGTAACCGAGGCACAGATACGCAGTATTTT.

The rearrangement links TRBV9 to TRBJ1-6; no clear D gene. The germline V and J ends were trimmed by 3 bases and 5 bases, with 9 bases remaining between them. The germline gives CDR1 SGDLS, CDR2 YYNGEE. The CDR3 sequence is 14 residues long. CDR3 DNA sequence: TGTGCCAGCAGCGCCCGATCGGATAATTCACCCCTCCACTTT. Its translation: CASSARSDNSPLHF.

This clone has only one observation. The chain is built from TRBV2 and TRBJ1-2, with TRBD1 matching over 8 bases. The CDR3 is made up of 11 amino acids. CDR1 is SNHLY and CDR2 is FYNNEI in the germline V gene. Losses at the gene ends were 6 bases for V and 8 bases for J; bases not matched to a gene: 2. The CDR3 loop reads CASRDRVGYTF. The CDR3 DNA reads TGTGCCAGCAGGGACAGGGTCGGCTACACCTTC.

V gene TRBV29-1 combines with J gene TRBJ1-2; D is ambiguous. The CDR3 runs to 10 residues. Germline V lookup: CDR1 SQVTM, CDR2 ANQGSEA. V dropped 7 bases and J dropped 7 bases, with 10 bases sitting between them. The DNA for the CDR3 is TGCAGCGCAGACACGCTTGGCTACACCTTC. It translates to CSADTLGYTF.

The rearrangement joins TRBV6-1 to TRBJ1-1; no definite D call. V gave up 10 bases and J gave up 1 base, with 10 bases separating them. CDR3 length: 12 amino acids. Per germline, CDR1 MNHNS and CDR2 SASEGT. CDR3 sequence (DNA): TGTGCCACCAACCCTAAGAACACTGAAGCTTTCTTT. Encoded protein: CATNPKNTEAFF.

The chain recombines TRBV19 with TRBJ2-3, with D possibly matching TRBD2 (6 bases). The CDR3 length is 14 residues. Germline loops: CDR1 LNHDA, CDR2 SQIVND (reference sequence). With 5 bases removed from V and 2 bases from J, the gap between germline ends came to 11 bases. CDR3 sequence (DNA): TGTGCCAGTAGTGAGGAGGGAATCACAGATACGCAGTATTTT. Translating it yields CASSEEGITDTQYF.

CDR3 nucleotides: TGCGCCAGCAGCTGGGCCGGGACAGGGGATGGCTACACCTTC. It encodes CASSWAGTGDGYTF. This chain uses TRBV5-1 with TRBJ1-2; 10 bases agree with TRBD1. Trimming cost V 3 bases and J 6 bases; bases outside gene matches: 5. CDR3 length: 14 amino acids. Germline loops: CDR1 SGHRS, CDR2 YFSETQ.

The chain carries TRBV4-1 and TRBJ1-6, with a weak D call TRBD1 (6 bases). Germline V CDR1 and CDR2: MGHRA, YSYEKL. The CDR3 has 15 residues. Trimming took 1 base from V and 9 from J, leaving 13 bases between them. The CDR3 here is CASSQGPQGFSPLHF. The CDR3 coding sequence is TGCGCCAGCAGCCAAGGTCCACAGGGTTTTTCACCCCTCCACTTT.

The chain couples TRBV5-6 to TRBJ2-5; 8 bases are shared with TRBD2. The CDR3 runs 16 residues. V gave up 0 bases and J gave up 4 bases; unmatched junction bases: 8. Germline-derived CDR1 and CDR2 are SGHDT and YYEEEE. The CDR3 here is CASSLAAAGGLETQYF. CDR3 bases: TGTGCCAGCAGCTTGGCCGCGGCGGGAGGTTTAGAGACCCAGTACTTC.

In this sample, this clone turned up once. This chain joins TRBV6-6 and TRBJ2-1; TRBD2 aligns across 12 bases. CDR3 length: 15 amino acids. CDR1 MNHNY and CDR2 SVGAGI come from the germline V gene (reference sequence). V trimming: 4 bases; J trimming: 5 bases; junction bases outside the gene matches: 3. DNA of the CDR3: TGTGCCAGCAGTTGGGGACTAGCGGGTAACAATGAGCAGTTCTTC. As protein: CASSWGLAGNNEQFF.

J is TRBJ1-1 and V is TRBV6-5, with D maybe TRBD1 (5 bases). CDR1 and CDR2 from the germline V gene are MNHEY and SVGAGI. The CDR3 consists of 14 residues. The germline V and J ends were trimmed by 5 bases and 3 bases, with 13 bases remaining between them. CDR3 sequence reads: CASSARIRDTEAFF. The CDR3 DNA follows: TGTGCCAGCAGTGCCCGGATCAGGGACACTGAAGCTTTCTTT.

The genes are TRBV5-1 and TRBJ2-7, with D perhaps TRBD2 (7 bases). The CDR3 loop spans 13 amino acids. Germline values: CDR1 SGHRS, CDR2 YFSETQ. Trimming stripped 3 bases from V and 12 bases from J, with 19 bases between. The CDR3 reads CASSSLGGQRRYF. The CDR3 DNA reads TGCGCCAGCAGCTCCCTGGGGGGGCAGAGACGGTACTTC. Full variable domain (outside the CDR3, taken from reference TRBV5-1 and TRBJ2-7): KAGVTQTPRYLIKTRGQQVTLSCSPISGHRSVSWYQQTPGQGLQFLFEYFSETQRNKGNFPGRFSGRQFSNSRSEMNVSTLELGDSALYLCASSSLGGQRRYFGPGTRLTVT.

The rearrangement uses TRBV27 and TRBJ2-2; perhaps TRBD2 as D (6 bases). Germline values: CDR1 MNHEY, CDR2 SMNVEV (reference sequence). The CDR3 contains 14 residues. The V end lost 5 bases, the J end lost 6 bases, and 13 bases lay between the germline ends. The CDR3 DNA sequence: TGTGCCAGCAGTCCGGGGAGGAGAGCCGGGGAGCTGTTTTTT. Translation gives CASSPGRRAGELFF.

The chain has TRBV18 and TRBJ1-4; D not resolved. V gave up 5 bases and J gave up 6 bases, with 10 bases separating them. The V gene's germline CDR1 is KGHSH and CDR2 LQKENI. The CDR3 runs 13 residues. The CDR3 DNA follows: TGTGCCAGCTCATCTCGGACTTATGAAAAACTGTTTTTT. Translated, it gives CASSSRTYEKLFF.

The chain links TRBV29-1 to TRBJ1-1; 8 bases are a match to TRBD1. CDR1 is SQVTM and CDR2 is ANQGSEA in the germline V gene. The CDR3 totals 13 residues. V was clipped by 7 bases and J by 4 bases; unmatched bases: 8. CDR3 DNA: TGCAGCGCCCGAGACAGGGGAGGCACTGAAGCTTTCTTT. Amino acid sequence: CSARDRGGTEAFF.

This rearrangement joins TRBV5-4 to TRBJ2-4, with TRBD1 matching over 7 bases. CDR3 length: 14 amino acids. The junction had 5 bases not matched to a gene; V was cut back by 1 base and J by 7 bases. The germline CDR1 and CDR2 sequences are SGHNT and YYREEE (reference sequence). The CDR3 sequence is CASSLKGGSNIQYF. CDR3 DNA: TGTGCCAGCAGCTTGAAAGGGGGCTCGAACATTCAGTACTTC.

This chain uses TRBV28 with TRBJ2-7; TRBD2 agrees at 9 bases. The CDR3 runs to 15 residues. With V trimmed by 6 bases and J by 5 bases, 11 bases remained unmatched. CDR1 is MDHEN and CDR2 is SYDVKM in the germline V gene. The CDR3 spells CASSPAGASGNEQYF. CDR3 DNA: TGTGCCAGCAGCCCGGCGGGTGCTAGCGGGAACGAGCAGTACTTC.

This clone has just one count. The chain joins TRBV2 to TRBJ1-4; 9 nucleotides line up with TRBD1. From germline, CDR1 is SNHLY and CDR2 FYNNEI. This CDR3 has 14 residues. The trim removed 5 bases at V and 7 bases at J, leaving 5 bases unmatched. This chain's CDR3 is CASSITGGSEKLFF. The CDR3 coding sequence is TGTGCCAGCAGTATAACAGGGGGCAGTGAAAAACTGTTTTTT.

V gene TRBV7-3 combines with J gene TRBJ1-6, with D tentatively TRBD1 (5 bases). V shed 5 bases and J shed 6 bases, with 11 bases lying between them. The CDR3 sequence is 14 residues long. Per the germline V gene, CDR1 is SGHTA and CDR2 is FQGTGA. The CDR3 coding sequence is TGTGCCAGCAGCAGACTCGGGGGTAATTCACCCCTCCACTTT. It specifies CASSRLGGNSPLHF. The full variable domain, completed using reference TRBV7-3 and TRBJ1-6, is GAGVSQTPSNKVTEKGKYVELRCDPISGHTALYWYRQSLGQGPEFLIYFQGTGAADDSGLPNDRFFAVRPEGSVSTLKIQRTERGDSAVYLCASSRLGGNSPLHFGNGTRLTVT.

Only one count was recorded for this clone. The chain couples TRBV9 to TRBJ1-2, with 8 nucleotides matching TRBD1. The CDR3 runs to 17 residues. With 6 bases clipped from V and 4 bases from J, the junction kept 17 bases outside the gene matches. Germline CDR1 SGDLS, CDR2 YYNGEE. This CDR3 reads CASTSGLNTGTGYGYTF. CDR3 DNA sequence: TGTGCCAGCACCTCTGGCTTGAATACCGGGACAGGCTATGGCTACACCTTC.

V usage is TRBV10-3 and J usage is TRBJ2-4, with 13 nucleotides matching TRBD2. The length of the CDR3 is 17 residues. Germline trimming cut 4 bases from V and 6 bases from J; bases unmatched to any gene: 9. Germline V CDR1 and CDR2: ENHRY, SYGVKD. CDR3 in amino acids: CAISATSGGALGNIQYF. The CDR3 nucleotides read TGTGCCATCAGTGCTACTAGCGGGGGGGCCTTGGGAAACATTCAGTACTTC.